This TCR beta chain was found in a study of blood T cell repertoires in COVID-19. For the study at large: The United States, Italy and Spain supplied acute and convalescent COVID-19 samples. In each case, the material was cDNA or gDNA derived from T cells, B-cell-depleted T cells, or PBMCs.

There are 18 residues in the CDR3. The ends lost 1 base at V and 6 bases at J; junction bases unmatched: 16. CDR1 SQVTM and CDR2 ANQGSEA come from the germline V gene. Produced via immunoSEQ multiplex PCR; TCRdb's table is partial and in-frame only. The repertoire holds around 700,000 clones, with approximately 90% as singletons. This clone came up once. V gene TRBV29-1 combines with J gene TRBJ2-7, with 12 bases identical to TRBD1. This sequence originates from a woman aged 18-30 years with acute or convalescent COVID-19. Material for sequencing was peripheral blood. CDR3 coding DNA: TGCAGCGTTGAAGCCTCCGGGACAGGGGGCCGGATGTTCTTCGAGCAGTACTTC. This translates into CSVEASGTGGRMFFEQYF.